Below are 32 T cell receptor beta chains sequenced from a single sample in a study of blood T cell repertoires in COVID-19. Method: immunoSEQ multiplex PCR; TCRdb's copy keeps in-frame clones and lacks some. In the table there are 310,000 or so clones, around nine tenths of which are singletons. Material for sequencing was peripheral blood. These receptors originate from a man in his 70s with acute or convalescent COVID-19.

This sequence joins TRBV7-3 and TRBJ2-3; D perhaps matches TRBD2 (6 bases). Trimming left V 6 bases short and J 4 bases short, with 11 bases between. The length of the CDR3 is 13 residues. CDR1 and CDR2 (germline): SGHTA, FQGTGA. The CDR3 reads CASRSTSPDTQYF. The CDR3 nucleotides read TGTGCCAGCAGATCGACTAGTCCAGATACGCAGTATTTT.

V is TRBV4-2 and J is TRBJ2-3; unclear D gene. The germline V gene has CDR1 LGHNA and CDR2 YNFKEQ. The CDR3 has 15 amino acids. V was trimmed by 4 bases and J by 2 bases, leaving 13 bases between them. In DNA, the CDR3 is TGTGCCAGCAGCCCCAACCAGCGACTCACAGATACGCAGTATTTT. Amino acids: CASSPNQRLTDTQYF.

This chain connects TRBV28 to TRBJ2-7, with D possibly TRBD2 on 5 matching bases. Looked up from germline, CDR1 is MDHEN and CDR2 is SYDVKM. The V end was cut by 8 bases, the J end by 3 bases, with 8 bases between. CDR3 size: 11 residues. The chain's CDR3 is CASQGSYEQYF. Here the CDR3 DNA reads TGTGCCAGCCAAGGGAGCTACGAGCAGTACTTC.

This clone appeared a few times. The V and J genes are TRBV7-8 and TRBJ2-7; D may be TRBD1 (5 bases). Germline V gene data show CDR1 as SGHVS and CDR2 as FQNEAQ. V gave up 3 bases and J gave up 0 bases, with 12 bases separating them. The CDR3 contains 15 residues. The CDR3 here is CASSLLTVSSYEQYF. The CDR3, as DNA: TGTGCCAGCAGCTTGCTGACAGTCAGCTCCTACGAGCAGTACTTC. Full variable domain (outside the CDR3, taken from reference TRBV7-8 and TRBJ2-7): GAGVSQSPRYKVAKRGQDVALRCDPISGHVSLFWYQQALGQGPEFLTYFQNEAQLDKSGLPSDRFFAERPEGSVSTLKIQRTQQEDSAVYLCASSLLTVSSYEQYFGPGTRLTVT.

The chain carries TRBV7-2 and TRBJ1-1; 8 bases are a match to TRBD1. The CDR3 loop spans 16 amino acids. The J segment lost 2 bases and the V segment lost 2 bases, leaving 7 bases of the junction unmatched. Germline V CDR1 and CDR2: SGHTA, FQGNSA. The CDR3 DNA follows: TGTGCCAGCAGCTTAAGACGGACAGGGCTTAACACTGAAGCTTTCTTT. Amino acids: CASSLRRTGLNTEAFF.

The chain employs TRBV5-6 and TRBJ1-5, with unresolved D. The CDR3 totals 15 residues. Trimming pared 0 bases from V and 2 bases from J, leaving 9 bases between. Germline V CDR1 and CDR2: SGHDT, YYEEEE. In nucleotides, the CDR3 is TGTGCCAGCAGCTTGGGGAGGTCGGGCAATCAGCCCCAGCATTTT. Translation gives CASSLGRSGNQPQHF.

This clone was picked up one time. V is TRBV28 and J is TRBJ1-4; D is unresolved. V shed 2 bases and J shed 7 bases, with 11 bases lying between them. The CDR3 covers 14 residues. Per the germline V gene, CDR1 is MDHEN and CDR2 is SYDVKM. CDR3 nucleotide sequence: TGTGCCAGCAGTTTAGAGGGTGGGAGTGAAAAACTGTTTTTT. This translates into CASSLEGGSEKLFF.

This clone appeared once. The chain joins TRBV4-3 to TRBJ2-7; perhaps TRBD2 as D (7 bases). Trimming shortened V by 0 bases and J by 4 bases, and 13 bases separated the two germline ends. Germline CDR1 and CDR2: LGHNA and YSLEER. The CDR3 is 15 residues long. The CDR3 DNA reads as TGCGCCAGCAGCCAAGATTGGGGGGGCGGTTACGAGCAGTACTTC. Translated: CASSQDWGGGYEQYF.

V usage is TRBV7-2 and J usage is TRBJ2-3, with TRBD2 matching 9 bases. The germline CDR1 and CDR2 sequences are SGHTA and FQGNSA. There are 12 residues in the CDR3. Trimming took 4 bases from V and 8 from J; bases not matched to a gene: 1. The CDR3 sequence is CASSSGLATQYF. CDR3 nucleotide sequence: TGTGCCAGCAGCTCGGGACTAGCTACGCAGTATTTT.

This clone was observed once. The chain carries TRBV18 and TRBJ1-2, with no clear D. CDR3 length: 12 amino acids. V lost 4 bases and J 10 bases, leaving 13 bases between the germline ends. Germline V gene data show CDR1 as KGHSH and CDR2 as LQKENI. This CDR3 reads CASSRSTDTYTF. As DNA, the CDR3 is TGTGCCAGCTCACGGTCGACTGATACCTACACCTTC.

This chain's CDR3 is CASSLVLLGMNTEAFF. CDR3 sequence (DNA): TGTGCCAGCAGCTTGGTACTGCTCGGGATGAACACTGAAGCTTTCTTT. The chain employs TRBV5-6 and TRBJ1-1; D call uncertain. The V end was cut by 0 bases, the J end by 0 bases, with 12 bases between. The CDR3 contains 16 residues. Germline V gene data show CDR1 as SGHDT and CDR2 as YYEEEE.

This rearrangement joins TRBV5-4 to TRBJ1-3, with a possible D match to TRBD1 (6 bases). V dropped 4 bases and J dropped 0 bases, with 8 bases sitting between them. The CDR3 length is 14 residues. CDR1 is SGHNT, CDR2 YYREEE, per germline (reference sequence). CDR3 residues: CASSPDSSGNTIYF. CDR3 DNA: TGTGCCAGCAGCCCGGACAGCTCTGGAAACACCATATATTTT.

The rearrangement links TRBV7-2 to TRBJ1-3; 10 nucleotides agree with TRBD1. This CDR3 contains 15 residues. Looked up from germline, CDR1 is SGHTA and CDR2 is FQGNSA. V gave up 5 bases and J gave up 2 bases; unmatched junction bases: 3. The CDR3: CASSGGTGAGNTIYF. The CDR3 DNA follows: TGTGCCAGCAGCGGCGGGACAGGGGCTGGAAACACCATATATTTT.

This clone was observed a handful of times. The rearrangement links TRBV27 to TRBJ2-7; 8 bases fit TRBD1. The CDR3 extends over 16 amino acids. Germline values: CDR1 MNHEY, CDR2 SMNVEV (reference sequence). With 5 bases clipped from V and 5 bases from J, the junction kept 14 bases outside the gene matches. CDR3 DNA sequence: TGTGCCAGCAGTGGTGCAGGGGGCGGGATTGTCCACGAGCAGTACTTC. It specifies CASSGAGGGIVHEQYF.

The rearrangement joins TRBV30 to TRBJ1-3; D remains ambiguous. This CDR3 comprises 15 residues. The germline CDR1 and CDR2 sequences are GTSNPN and SVGIG (reference sequence). V was shortened by 1 base and J by 0 bases, with 10 bases between the two germline ends. The CDR3 loop reads CAWSATQSSGNTIYF. The DNA for the CDR3 is TGTGCCTGGAGTGCAACACAAAGCTCTGGAAACACCATATATTTT. The variable domain in full, completed from reference TRBV30 and TRBJ1-3, reads SQTIHQWPATLVQPVGSPLSLECTVEGTSNPNLYWYRQAAGRGLQLLFYSVGIGQISSEVPQNLSASRPQDRQFILSSKKLLLSDSGFYLCAWSATQSSGNTIYFGEGSWLTVV.

This chain uses TRBV7-2 with TRBJ1-1; a weak D match, TRBD1 (6 bases). Per germline, CDR1 SGHTA and CDR2 FQGNSA. V shed 5 bases and J shed 7 bases, with 20 bases lying between them. CDR3 length: 15 amino acids. The CDR3, as DNA: TGTGCCAGCAGCACCACTTCAGGGGCGGGGGGTGAAGCTTTCTTT. Translating gives CASSTTSGAGGEAFF.

This clone was recorded once. This rearrangement joins TRBV5-1 to TRBJ2-2, with D possibly matching TRBD1 (6 bases). This CDR3 spans 15 amino acids. V was trimmed by 1 base and J by 3 bases, leaving 10 bases between them. CDR1 is SGHRS and CDR2 is YFSETQ in the germline V gene. As DNA, the CDR3 is TGCGCCAGCAGCTTGAGGGGGATGGACACCGGGGAGCTGTTTTTT. Translated, it gives CASSLRGMDTGELFF.

The chain recombines TRBV7-2 with TRBJ1-1, with D unclear. V dropped 1 base and J dropped 11 bases, with 11 bases sitting between them. The V gene's germline CDR1 is SGHTA and CDR2 FQGNSA. The CDR3 has 12 amino acids. Here the CDR3 DNA reads TGTGCCAGCAGCTTAGAAGCGGGCGCGGCTTTCTTT. Amino acids: CASSLEAGAAFF.

This rearrangement joins TRBV9 to TRBJ1-4; 7 bases align to TRBD1. The CDR3 has 14 amino acids. V shed 7 bases, J shed 7 bases, and the junction held 10 bases outside the gene matches. Germline V gene data show CDR1 as SGDLS and CDR2 as YYNGEE. The CDR3 DNA sequence: TGTGCCAGCGGCAGGGGGGACGGTGGTGAAAAACTGTTTTTT. It translates to CASGRGDGGEKLFF.

CDR3 loop: CASSSTRQVWTTEAFF. The CDR3 DNA sequence: TGTGCCAGCAGTTCAACTAGACAGGTGTGGACCACTGAAGCTTTCTTT. This chain connects TRBV6-5 to TRBJ1-1; tentative D call: TRBD1 (6 bases). The CDR3 loop spans 16 amino acids. Germline V gives CDR1 MNHEY, CDR2 SVGAGI. Trimming removed 4 bases from V and 4 bases from J, with 19 bases in between.

The V and J genes are TRBV7-2 and TRBJ1-2, with D possibly TRBD1 on 5 matching bases. The V end was cut by 2 bases, the J end by 11 bases, with 12 bases between. Germline V CDR1 and CDR2: SGHTA, FQGNSA. The CDR3 runs to 12 residues. The CDR3 loop reads CASSLMGQGYTF. CDR3 coding DNA: TGTGCCAGCAGCTTAATGGGCCAGGGATACACCTTC.

The chain has TRBV7-2 and TRBJ1-2; D is unresolved. V lost 1 base and J lost 5, with 14 bases in between. Germline V CDR1 and CDR2: SGHTA, FQGNSA. The length of the CDR3 is 15 residues. This CDR3 reads CASSLGRGAIYGYTF. The CDR3 DNA reads as TGTGCCAGCAGCTTAGGCCGGGGAGCAATTTATGGCTACACCTTC.

About this clone: The sample holds other DNA sequences that translate to the same CDR3. The V and J genes are TRBV7-9 and TRBJ2-7; 9 bases match TRBD1. The J segment lost 2 bases and the V segment lost 5 bases, leaving 4 bases of the junction unmatched. The CDR3 is 14 residues long. Germline V CDR1 and CDR2: SEHNR, FQNEAQ (reference sequence). CDR3 residues: CASSPGQGPYEQYF. The DNA for the CDR3 is TGTGCCAGCAGCCCGGGACAGGGACCCTACGAGCAGTACTTC.

This clone has a handful of counts. This sample includes further DNA sequences coding for the same CDR3. The chain employs TRBV10-3 and TRBJ2-2; 8 bases map to TRBD1. There are 16 residues in the CDR3. The germline V gene encodes CDR1 ENHRY and CDR2 SYGVKD. V shed 6 bases, J shed 4 bases, and the junction held 10 bases outside the gene matches. In DNA form, the CDR3 reads TGTGCCATCAGCGACTCAGGGGGCAGAGGCACCGGGGAGCTGTTTTTT. Translating it yields CAISDSGGRGTGELFF.

The rearrangement uses TRBV10-2 and TRBJ2-3, with 12 bases identical to TRBD2. CDR3 length: 17 residues. After removal of 2 bases from V and 1 base from J, the junction contained 4 bases not matched to a gene. Germline loops: CDR1 WSHSY, CDR2 SAAADI. The CDR3 DNA reads TGCGCCAGCAGTGAGGGTACTAGCGGGAGGCGCACAGATACGCAGTATTTT. Translation gives CASSEGTSGRRTDTQYF.

The gene calls are TRBV7-2 and TRBJ2-2; 8 bases are shared with TRBD2. The CDR3 runs to 17 residues. V lost 3 bases and J lost 2; bases outside the gene matches: 8. Germline CDR1 reads SGHTA; CDR2 reads FQGNSA. The CDR3 region is CASSFYGSGDNTGELFF. Written as DNA, the CDR3 is TGTGCCAGCAGCTTCTACGGTAGCGGGGATAACACCGGGGAGCTGTTTTTT.

The V gene is TRBV15, the J gene TRBJ1-4; 7 nucleotides line up with TRBD1. V shed 3 bases and J 4 bases; nucleotides not matched to a gene: 8. The CDR3 sequence is 16 residues long. Germline V lookup: CDR1 LNHNV, CDR2 YYDKDF (reference sequence). The chain's CDR3 is CATSSFGTADNEKLFF. CDR3 DNA sequence: TGTGCCACCAGCAGCTTTGGGACAGCCGATAATGAAAAACTGTTTTTT.

The gene calls are TRBV5-1 and TRBJ1-1; no definite D call. V lost 3 bases and J 1 base, leaving 7 bases between the germline ends. From germline, CDR1 is SGHRS and CDR2 YFSETQ. CDR3 length: 13 amino acids. The DNA for the CDR3 is TGCGCCAGCAGCTACAGACAGAACACTGAAGCTTTCTTT. Its translation is CASSYRQNTEAFF.

The J gene is TRBJ1-4, the V gene TRBV29-1; 7 bases are shared with TRBD1. Unmatched junction bases numbered 2, after V lost 4 bases and J lost 3 bases. The CDR3 consists of 13 residues. CDR1 is SQVTM and CDR2 is ANQGSEA in the germline V gene. The DNA of the CDR3 is TGCAGCGTTGGGGACAGCCCTAATGAAAAACTGTTTTTT. Translating it yields CSVGDSPNEKLFF.

This clone appeared once. The chain couples TRBV19 to TRBJ2-3, with TRBD1 matching 10 bases. The ends lost 5 bases at V and 6 bases at J; junction bases unmatched: 2. The length of the CDR3 is 13 residues. CDR1 is LNHDA and CDR2 is SQIVND in the germline V gene (reference sequence). Here the CDR3 DNA reads TGTGCCAGTAGTTCGGGACAGGGGGATACGCAGTATTTT. It specifies CASSSGQGDTQYF.

This chain uses TRBV6-5 with TRBJ2-1; 8 positions match TRBD1. Unmatched junction bases numbered 10, after V lost 6 bases and J lost 15 bases. CDR1 and CDR2 from the germline V gene are MNHEY and SVGAGI. CDR3 length: 12 residues. The CDR3: CASRSSGGAAFF. CDR3 in DNA: TGTGCCAGCAGATCTTCAGGGGGCGCAGCGTTCTTC.

This rearrangement joins TRBV19 to TRBJ2-5; 15 bases are shared with TRBD2. The CDR3 is 16 residues long. Looked up from germline, CDR1 is LNHDA and CDR2 is SQIVND (reference sequence). The V gene end was trimmed by 5 bases and the J gene end by 4 bases; junction bases not matched to a gene: 5. CDR3 protein: CASSLGLAGGRETQYF. As DNA, the CDR3 is TGTGCCAGTAGTTTGGGACTAGCGGGAGGCAGAGAGACCCAGTACTTC.